This TCR beta chain was captured in a study of T cell responses to AZD1222 COVID-19 vaccine. Study-wide background: Pooled together were second doses at about 4 or about 12 weeks. General study points: Spike was spanned by vaccine-associated CD4 TCRs, with dominance at 160-218 and 743-854.

The assay was immunoSEQ multiplex PCR, and TCRdb's table has in-frame clones only and misses some. The table records 170,000 or so clones, roughly nine tenths of them present only once. Notes on this clone: Its antigen is not identified.

Germline V gene lookup returns CDR1 SGHNT and CDR2 YYREEE (reference sequence). J gave up 0 bases and V 4 bases, and 6 bases lay outside the gene matches. The CDR3 has 16 amino acids. This receptor was identified in an adult in good health. The sequencing here drew on peripheral blood, taken on day 0 of AZD1222 vaccination. The J gene is TRBJ1-3, the V gene TRBV5-4, with 8 bases that match TRBD1. The CDR3 DNA sequence: TGTGCCAGCAGCGAATGGACAGGGCACTCTGGAAACACCATATATTTT. As protein: CASSEWTGHSGNTIYF.